This T cell receptor (beta chain) was profiled in a study of blood T cells in healthy people across ages. The length of the CDR3 is 12 residues. V dropped 0 bases and J dropped 12 bases, with 8 bases sitting between them. CDR1 and CDR2 from the germline V gene are LGHNA and YNFKEQ. A second PCR of about 7 to 12 cycles used a sample-barcoded 5' primer and a J-beta primer mix. TCRdb itself ran the 5' RACE reads through MiXCR, one entry per CDR3 protein. The sample includes nearly 1 million distinct CDR3 sequences, roughly half seen only once; the top ten take about 22%. The sample providers were healthy Caucasian people from Russia, aged about 6 to 95.

The chain combines TRBV4-2 with TRBJ2-2; D not resolved. This sequence was found in a woman in her sixties in good health. Sequencing input: blood. CDR3 bases: TGTGCCAGCAGCCAAGACGCTGTGAAGCTGTTTTTT. Translating it yields CASSQDAVKLFF.